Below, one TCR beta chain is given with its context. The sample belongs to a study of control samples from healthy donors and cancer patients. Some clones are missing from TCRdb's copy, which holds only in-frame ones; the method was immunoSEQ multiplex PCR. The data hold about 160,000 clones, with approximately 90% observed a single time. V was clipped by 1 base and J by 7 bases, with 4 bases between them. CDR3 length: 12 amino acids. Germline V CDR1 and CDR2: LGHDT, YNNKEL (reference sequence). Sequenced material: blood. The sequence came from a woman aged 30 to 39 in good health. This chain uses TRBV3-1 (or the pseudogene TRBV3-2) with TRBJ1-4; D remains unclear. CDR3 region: CASSQGGEKLFF. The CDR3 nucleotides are TGTGCCAGCAGCCAAGGAGGTGAAAAACTGTTTTTT.